This is a list of T cell receptor beta chains from one sample in a study of spatial heterogeneity in lung cancer. One entry per CDR3 protein results from TCRdb running MiXCR on the 5' RACE reads. This table holds over 2,000 distinct CDR3 sequences, over 2% found once. The sample in question was lung tumor tissue, obtained at surgery. Receptor source: a male donor with early-stage non-small cell lung cancer. CDR3s include the opening cysteine and the closing phenylalanine or tryptophan. The D gene is left open where the match is weak. A clone size is listed for some rows: how often the clone was seen (once, few, many), or a class if it is expanded.

V	size	D	J	CDR3	DNA
TRBV3-1	large	NA	TRBJ2-1	CASSQRHLAPYNEQFF	TGTGCCAGCAGCCAACGTCACCTAGCGCCTTACAATGAGCAGTTCTTC
TRBV3-1	NA	NA	TRBJ2-5	CASSQGGLAAETQYF	TGTGCCAGCAGCCAAGGGGGGCTAGCGGCAGAGACCCAGTACTTC
TRBV7-9	medium-sized	NA	TRBJ1-2	CASSIMGRTNYGYTF	TGTGCCAGCAGCATAATGGGACGGACTAACTATGGCTACACCTTC
TRBV5-4	NA	TRBD2	TRBJ2-1	CASSLALAENEQFF	TGTGCCAGCAGCTTGGCTCTAGCGGAAAATGAGCAGTTCTTC
TRBV7-2	medium-sized	TRBD2	TRBJ2-1	CASSLGPSGSGEQFF	TGTGCCAGCAGCTTAGGCCCTAGCGGGAGTGGTGAGCAGTTCTTC
TRBV6-2/TRBV6-3	many	NA	TRBJ1-2	CASSPPREGYTF	TGTGCCAGCAGCCCGCCCAGGGAAGGCTACACCTTC
TRBV29-1	medium-sized	NA	TRBJ2-6	CSVEVTGANVLTF	TGCAGCGTTGAGGTTACTGGGGCCAACGTCCTGACTTTC
TRBV13	medium-sized	NA	TRBJ2-3	CASSLTNTDTQYF	TGTGCCAGCAGCTTAACCAACACAGATACGCAGTATTTT
TRBV27	medium-sized	NA	TRBJ1-5	CASTAGRDQPQHF	TGTGCCAGCACCGCCGGCCGAGATCAGCCCCAGCATTTT
TRBV19	medium-sized	NA	TRBJ2-1	CASSSWDRDEQFF	TGTGCCAGTAGCTCTTGGGACCGGGATGAGCAGTTCTTC